These T cell receptor beta chains were read from a single sample in a study of naive and memory T cell subsets. MiXCR was run by TCRdb on the UMI-ligation and nested PCR reads, yielding one entry per CDR3 protein. The sample shows over 110,000 distinct CDR3 sequences, more than 15% of them seen only once. Input material: naive CD8+ T cells from blood. The receptors were gathered from a human donor in good health. CDR3s include the opening cysteine and the closing phenylalanine or tryptophan. Fields, in order: D gene, J gene, V gene, clone size, CDR3 protein, CDR3 DNA. D genes are given only for firm matches. Size is omitted from some rows. Given values are once, few, many or a class for expanded clones.

>-|TRBJ2-7|TRBV20-1|few
CSARRGDEQYF
TGCAGTGCTAGAAGGGGAGACGAGCAGTACTTC
>-|TRBJ2-7|TRBV6-5|few
CASSYDSYYEQYF
TGTGCCAGCAGTTACGACTCCTACTACGAGCAGTACTTC
>-|TRBJ2-5|TRBV3-1|-
CASSNGLGLRQIQETQYF
TGTGCCAGCAGCAACGGTCTCGGACTCCGGCAGATTCAAGAGACCCAGTACTTC
>-|TRBJ1-1|TRBV20-1|-
CSARGPTGQPEAFF
TGCAGTGCTAGAGGTCCTACGGGGCAGCCTGAAGCTTTCTTT
>TRBD1|TRBJ2-7|TRBV20-1|few
CSATRDSSYEQYF
TGCAGTGCTACCCGGGACAGCTCCTACGAGCAGTACTTC
>TRBD1|TRBJ1-3|TRBV29-1|few
CSVEDRLGQGASGNTIYF
TGCAGCGTTGAAGATCGCCTCGGACAGGGAGCCTCTGGAAACACCATATATTTT
>TRBD1|TRBJ1-4|TRBV7-8|-
CASSLGGLGEKLFF
TGTGCCAGCAGCCTAGGGGGCTTAGGCGAAAAACTGTTTTTT
>-|TRBJ1-2|TRBV12-3/TRBV12-4|few
CASSVGGPGYTF
TGTGCCAGCAGTGTCGGGGGACCTGGCTACACCTTC
>TRBD1|TRBJ1-1|TRBV7-6|few
CASIARTGGPNSNTEAFF
TGTGCCAGCATCGCCAGGACAGGGGGCCCAAATTCGAACACTGAAGCTTTCTTT
>TRBD2|TRBJ2-3|TRBV5-1|few
CASSLGTSGTDTQYF
TGCGCCAGCAGCTTGGGGACTAGCGGGACAGATACGCAGTATTTT
>-|TRBJ1-3|TRBV12-3/TRBV12-4|-
CASSLAPPGYSNTIYF
TGTGCCAGCAGTTTAGCTCCCCCGGGGTACTCAAACACCATATATTTT
>-|TRBJ1-2|TRBV15|-
CATRQRPQGANNYGYTF
TGTGCCACCAGGCAACGACCACAAGGGGCTAATAACTATGGCTACACCTTC
>-|TRBJ2-7|TRBV12-3/TRBV12-4|few
CASSSHRDYEQYF
TGTGCCAGCAGTTCCCACAGGGACTACGAGCAGTACTTC
>-|TRBJ2-7|TRBV7-2|few
CASSLGSSVRYEQYF
TGTGCCAGCAGCTTAGGGTCCAGCGTCAGGTACGAGCAGTACTTC
>-|TRBJ2-3|TRBV11-2|-
CASRPWKGTDTQYF
TGTGCCAGCAGGCCTTGGAAGGGCACAGATACGCAGTATTTT
>TRBD1|TRBJ2-1|TRBV12-3/TRBV12-4|-
CASSRWGTGVDNEQFF
TGTGCCAGCAGCCGTTGGGGGACAGGGGTAGACAATGAGCAGTTCTTC
>-|TRBJ2-5|TRBV9|-
CASSVAGRQETQYF
TGTGCCAGCAGCGTAGCGGGAAGGCAAGAGACCCAGTACTTC
>TRBD1|TRBJ1-1|TRBV7-8|few
CASSLGGTGGQGTEAFF
TGTGCCAGCAGCTTAGGTGGGACAGGGGGCCAGGGCACTGAAGCTTTCTTT
>TRBD1|TRBJ1-1|TRBV27|-
CASSFLTGNMNTEAFF
TGTGCCAGCAGTTTCCTGACAGGGAACATGAACACTGAAGCTTTCTTT
>-|TRBJ1-1|TRBV28|-
CASSRTGNTEAFF
TGTGCCAGCAGCCGCACAGGGAACACTGAAGCTTTCTTT
>-|TRBJ2-7|TRBV3-1|-
CASSPITGSYEQYF
TGTGCCAGCAGCCCCATCACAGGTTCCTACGAGCAGTACTTC
>TRBD1|TRBJ1-5|TRBV27|-
CASSLGRGLHQPQHF
TGTGCCAGCAGTTTGGGCAGGGGGCTACATCAGCCCCAGCATTTT
>-|TRBJ2-7|TRBV7-6|-
CASSLATDYEQYF
TGTGCCAGCAGCTTAGCGACGGACTACGAGCAGTACTTC
>TRBD2|TRBJ2-7|TRBV28|-
CASSITGTSGFSYEQYF
TGTGCCAGCAGTATCACCGGGACTAGCGGGTTTTCCTACGAGCAGTACTTC
>-|TRBJ2-7|TRBV13|-
CASSSAWSVEHRLYEQYF
TGTGCCAGCAGCTCTGCCTGGAGTGTTGAACATCGCCTCTACGAGCAGTACTTC
>TRBD2|TRBJ2-7|TRBV4-1|few
CASSQTSGGPISYEQYF
TGCGCCAGCAGCCAAACTAGCGGAGGGCCCATCTCCTACGAGCAGTACTTC
>-|TRBJ2-7|TRBV3-1|few
CASSQAREDYEQYF
TGTGCCAGCAGCCAGGCGAGGGAAGACTACGAGCAGTACTTC
>TRBD2|TRBJ2-1|TRBV28|-
CASTASGTYNEQFF
TGTGCCAGCACGGCTAGCGGGACTTACAATGAGCAGTTCTTC
>-|TRBJ2-3|TRBV27|-
CASSPLAGLLTDTQYF
TGTGCCAGCAGTCCTTTGGCTGGACTCCTCACAGATACGCAGTATTTT
>TRBD2|TRBJ2-7|TRBV10-2|few
CASSPSGSGYEQYF
TGCGCCAGCAGTCCGAGCGGGAGTGGTTACGAGCAGTACTTC
>-|TRBJ2-1|TRBV5-4|-
CASSSDNEQFF
TGTGCCAGCAGCTCGGACAACGAGCAGTTCTTC
>-|TRBJ2-2|TRBV28|-
CASRWDTNTGELFF
TGTGCCAGCAGATGGGACACGAACACCGGGGAGCTGTTTTTT
>-|TRBJ1-5|TRBV18|few
CASSLDSGHSNQPQHF
TGTGCCAGCTCGCTTGACAGTGGCCATAGCAATCAGCCCCAGCATTTT
>-|TRBJ2-1|TRBV7-3|-
CASSGRLSLLGPYNEQFF
TGTGCCAGCAGCGGCCGACTAAGCCTGCTTGGTCCCTACAATGAGCAGTTCTTC
>-|TRBJ2-3|TRBV28|-
CASSFLPRGDTQYF
TGTGCCAGCAGTTTCCTTCCTCGCGGAGATACGCAGTATTTT
>TRBD2|TRBJ2-2|TRBV19|-
CASIGSGRRTGELFF
TGTGCCAGTATCGGGAGCGGGAGACGAACCGGGGAGCTGTTTTTT
>-|TRBJ2-2|TRBV4-1|few
CASSLPNTGELFF
TGCGCCAGCAGCCTACCGAACACCGGGGAGCTGTTTTTT
>-|TRBJ2-3|TRBV28|few
CASSWFGGGGTDTQYF
TGTGCCAGCAGTTGGTTCGGCGGAGGGGGCACAGATACGCAGTATTTT
>TRBD1|TRBJ2-3|TRBV28|few
CASSVTGGADTQYF
TGTGCCAGCTCGGTGACAGGGGGCGCAGATACGCAGTATTTT
>-|TRBJ2-3|TRBV10-3|many
CAIMEGGTDTQYF
TGTGCCATCATGGAGGGAGGAACAGATACGCAGTATTTT
>-|TRBJ2-5|TRBV28|few
CASSLWGAQRETQYF
TGTGCCAGCAGTTTATGGGGGGCGCAACGGGAGACCCAGTACTTC
>TRBD1|TRBJ1-2|TRBV29-1|-
CSVVSDRGNYGYTF
TGCAGCGTTGTTTCCGACAGGGGTAACTATGGCTACACCTTC
>-|TRBJ2-7|TRBV27|-
CASSLSGSTYEQYF
TGTGCCAGCAGTTTATCCGGCAGCACCTACGAGCAGTACTTC
>-|TRBJ2-1|TRBV28|-
CASVTGNNEQFF
TGTGCCAGCGTTACAGGAAATAATGAGCAGTTCTTC
>TRBD1|TRBJ2-5|TRBV20-1|few
CSARVVDRGRETQYF
TGCAGTGCTAGAGTTGTGGACAGGGGGCGGGAGACCCAGTACTTC
>TRBD1|TRBJ1-1|TRBV7-9|few
CASSFDRGYTEAFF
TGTGCCAGCAGTTTCGACAGGGGGTACACTGAAGCTTTCTTT
>-|TRBJ1-2|TRBV4-1|-
CASSQVGAGDGYTF
TGCGCCAGCAGCCAAGTTGGGGCAGGGGATGGCTACACCTTC
>TRBD1|TRBJ2-2|TRBV30|-
CAWSETGTGPPNTGELFF
TGTGCCTGGAGTGAGACCGGGACAGGGCCCCCGAACACCGGGGAGCTGTTTTTT
>-|TRBJ1-5|TRBV7-6|-
CASSLVPRDSNQPQHF
TGTGCCAGCAGCTTAGTTCCAAGAGATAGCAATCAGCCCCAGCATTTT
>-|TRBJ1-1|TRBV27|many
CASSLGTNTEAFF
TGTGCCAGCAGTTTGGGGACGAACACTGAAGCTTTCTTT